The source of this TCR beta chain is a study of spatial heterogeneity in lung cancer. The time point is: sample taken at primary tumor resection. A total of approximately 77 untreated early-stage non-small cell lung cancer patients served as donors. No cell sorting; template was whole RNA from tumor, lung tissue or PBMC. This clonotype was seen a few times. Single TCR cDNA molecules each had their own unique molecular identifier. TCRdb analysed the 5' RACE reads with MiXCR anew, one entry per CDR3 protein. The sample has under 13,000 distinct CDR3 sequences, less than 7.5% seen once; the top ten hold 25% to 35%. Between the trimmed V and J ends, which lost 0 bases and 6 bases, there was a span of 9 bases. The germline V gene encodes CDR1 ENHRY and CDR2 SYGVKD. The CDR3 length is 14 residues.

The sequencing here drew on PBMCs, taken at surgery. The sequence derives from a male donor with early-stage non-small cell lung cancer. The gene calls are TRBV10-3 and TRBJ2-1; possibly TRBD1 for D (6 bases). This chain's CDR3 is CAISESAGVNEQFF. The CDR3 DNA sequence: TGTGCCATCAGTGAGTCGGCAGGGGTCAATGAGCAGTTCTTC.